This T cell receptor beta chain was profiled in a study of cytomegalovirus exposure and HLA in healthy donors. CDR1 and CDR2 from the germline V gene are KGHSH and LQKENI. This CDR3 has 15 residues. Trimming cost V 3 bases and J 5 bases; bases outside gene matches: 9. With 60 Vbeta and 13 Jbeta primers, the PCR was carried out. Clones were sequenced by immunoSEQ multiplex PCR, and TCRdb holds only the in-frame ones, with some missing. There are roughly 150,000 clones in the sample; roughly 77% occur only once, and approximately 11% lies in the top ten. In this sample, this clone turned up once. Source material: PBMCs. The genes are TRBV18 and TRBJ1-1, with 7 positions matching TRBD1. This TCR was recovered from a man aged 18 to 29 in good health and CMV-seropositive. The CDR3 loop is CASSPSTGVITEAFF. The CDR3 region has the DNA TGTGCCAGCTCACCCTCCACAGGGGTGATAACTGAAGCTTTCTTT.